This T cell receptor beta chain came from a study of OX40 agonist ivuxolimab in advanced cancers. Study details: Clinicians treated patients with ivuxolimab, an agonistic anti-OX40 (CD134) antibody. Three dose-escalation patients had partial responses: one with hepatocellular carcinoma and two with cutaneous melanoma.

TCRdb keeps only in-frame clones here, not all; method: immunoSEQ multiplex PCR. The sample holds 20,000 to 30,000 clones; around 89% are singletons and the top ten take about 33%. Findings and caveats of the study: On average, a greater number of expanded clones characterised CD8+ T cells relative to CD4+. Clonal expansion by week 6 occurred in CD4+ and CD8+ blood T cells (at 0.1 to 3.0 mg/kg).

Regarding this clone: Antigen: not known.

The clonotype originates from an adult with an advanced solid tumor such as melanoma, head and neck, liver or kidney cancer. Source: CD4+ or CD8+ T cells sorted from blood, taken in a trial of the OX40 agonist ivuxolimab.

DNA of the CDR3: TGTGCCAGCAGTTTAGGACAGGACCCGACCTACGAGCAGTACTTC. Translating gives CASSLGQDPTYEQYF. This sequence joins TRBV27 and TRBJ2-7, with 7 bases matching TRBD1. Trimming at V came to 2 bases and at J to 2 bases, leaving 6 bases not matched to a gene. From germline, CDR1 is MNHEY and CDR2 SMNVEV (reference sequence). CDR3 length: 15 residues.